Listed below are T cell receptor beta chains from one sample, sequenced in a study of OX40 agonist ivuxolimab in advanced cancers. Repertoires were generated with immunoSEQ multiplex PCR, while TCRdb's copy carries only in-frame clones and drops some. The data show roughly 90,000 clones, with 80% to 90% seen just once and 0.7% to 1% held by the top ten. The sample consisted of CD4+ or CD8+ T cells sorted from blood, taken in a trial of the OX40 agonist ivuxolimab. Source of these receptors: an adult with an advanced solid tumor such as melanoma, head and neck, liver or kidney cancer. CDR3s include the opening cysteine and the closing phenylalanine or tryptophan. The D gene is left open where the match is weak. The listing skips clone size in some rows; elsewhere it reads once, few, many or a size class.

j_gene,d_gene,abundance,v_gene,CDR3nt,CDR3aa
TRBJ2-3,.,.,TRBV6-6,TGTGCCAGCAGTTACCTCGGACAGCTCACAGATACGCAGTATTTT,CASSYLGQLTDTQYF
TRBJ2-1,TRBD2,.,TRBV6-1,TGTGCCAGCGATGCGGGGGGGCCATACAATGAGCAGTTCTTC,CASDAGGPYNEQFF
TRBJ1-2,TRBD1,.,TRBV28,TGTGCCAGCAGCCCACAGGGGGCGCTTGGCTACACCTTC,CASSPQGALGYTF
TRBJ1-1,.,.,TRBV5-1,TGCGCTAGCAGCTTGGGACATAACACTGAAGCTTTCTTT,CASSLGHNTEAFF
TRBJ1-3,.,.,TRBV5-1,TGCGCCAGCAGCCCCCACGACAGTCGAGCCATATATTTT,CASSPHDSRAIYF
TRBJ2-2,TRBD2,.,TRBV7-3,TGTGCCAGCAGCCTCCGCCGGGGGGGGAACACCGGGGAGCTGTTTTTT,CASSLRRGGNTGELFF
TRBJ1-2,.,.,TRBV6-5,TGTGCCAGCAGTTACAGGGCAGGGGCCTACTATGGCTACACCTTC,CASSYRAGAYYGYTF
TRBJ2-1,.,.,TRBV30,TGTGCCTGGAGACCCACAGGAAGCTCCTACAATGAGCAGTTCTTC,CAWRPTGSSYNEQFF
TRBJ2-2,.,.,TRBV9,TGTGCCAGCAGCGTAGGAGGGGTGAACACCGGGGAGCTGTTTTTT,CASSVGGVNTGELFF
TRBJ2-1,.,.,TRBV28,TGTGCCAGCAGTTTAGTCAGGGTTAGGGACAATGAGCAGTTCTTC,CASSLVRVRDNEQFF
TRBJ2-1,.,.,TRBV6-4,TGTGCCAGCAGTCCAGATTTCCCCTCCTACAATGAGCAGTTCTTC,CASSPDFPSYNEQFF
TRBJ1-3,.,.,TRBV5-1,TGCGCCAGCAGCTTGGACGGCCCCTCTAACACCATATATTTT,CASSLDGPSNTIYF
TRBJ2-3,.,.,TRBV25-1,TGTGCCAGCATCTCAGGGGGGACAAATACGCAGTATTTT,CASISGGTNTQYF
TRBJ2-7,TRBD1,once,TRBV7-9,TGTGCCAGCAGCTTTGGGACAGCCTACGAGCAGTACTTC,CASSFGTAYEQYF
TRBJ1-5,.,few,TRBV28,TGTGCCAGCAGTTCAGGGGATCAGCCCCAGCATTTT,CASSSGDQPQHF
TRBJ2-2,TRBD1,.,TRBV30,TGTGCCTGGAGTTTGGGGACAGGGGGCCCCGGGGAGCTGTTTTTT,CAWSLGTGGPGELFF
TRBJ1-1,.,.,TRBV7-9,TGTGCCAGCAGCTTAACAGGGAGCCGGGCTTTCTTT,CASSLTGSRAFF
TRBJ2-7,.,.,TRBV7-9,TGTGCCAGCAGCCTAGAGGGAGATGGGAACGAGCAGTACTTC,CASSLEGDGNEQYF
TRBJ2-5,.,.,TRBV9,TGTGCCAGCAGCGTAGGGACTACGTGGAGGGGGGCAGGGCCAGAGACCCAGTACTTC,CASSVGTTWRGAGPETQYF
TRBJ2-7,TRBD1,once,TRBV11-3,TGTGCCAGCAGCTCGGGACAGGGGCCCCCCTACGAGCAGTACTTC,CASSSGQGPPYEQYF
TRBJ2-1,.,once,TRBV5-4,TGTGCCAGCAGCCGAGGGCGGTCCGGGGCCTACAATGAGCAGTTCTTC,CASSRGRSGAYNEQFF
TRBJ2-7,.,.,TRBV5-7,TGTGCCAGCAGCTTGCGTCATGGAGGTTACTACGAGCAGTACTTC,CASSLRHGGYYEQYF
TRBJ1-2,.,.,TRBV28,TGTGCCAGCAGTTTATCCGTCCTCACCATCTATGGCTACACCTTC,CASSLSVLTIYGYTF
TRBJ2-7,TRBD2,.,TRBV19,TGTGCCAGTAGGGAACTAGCGGGGACCTCCTACGAGCAGTACTTC,CASRELAGTSYEQYF
TRBJ1-6,.,once,TRBV30,TGTGCTCAGGAGAGCTCCTATAATTCACCCCTCCACTTT,CAQESSYNSPLHF
TRBJ2-5,.,.,TRBV18,TGTGCCAGCTCACCACCAGTAGGTCAAGAGACCCAGTACTTC,CASSPPVGQETQYF
TRBJ1-1,.,.,TRBV25-1,TGTGCCAGCAGGGACACAATGAACACTGAAGCTTTCTTT,CASRDTMNTEAFF
TRBJ1-3,.,.,TRBV11-2,TGTGCCAGCAGCTTACAACAGGGAATCGGAAACACCATATATTTT,CASSLQQGIGNTIYF
TRBJ1-2,.,.,TRBV28,TGTGCCAGCACCCCGTGGGGGTCGGGTGACTATGGCTACACCTTC,CASTPWGSGDYGYTF
TRBJ1-1,TRBD1,few,TRBV2,TGTGCCAGCCGGGGACAGATAAACACTGAAGCTTTCTTT,CASRGQINTEAFF
TRBJ2-7,.,.,TRBV7-9,TGTGCCAGCAGCATCCAGGGGATCTCCTACGAGCAGTACTTC,CASSIQGISYEQYF
TRBJ2-5,TRBD2,.,TRBV6-6,TGTGCCAGCAGTTACCGACTAGCGGGGTTTCAAGAGACCCAGTACTTC,CASSYRLAGFQETQYF
TRBJ2-1,.,.,TRBV4-3,TGCGCCAGCAGCCAAGACCACAGAGGCAATGAGCAGTTCTTC,CASSQDHRGNEQFF
TRBJ2-2,.,.,TRBV29-1,TGCAGCGTCCATCAGGGTTCCGGGGAGCTGTTTTTT,CSVHQGSGELFF
TRBJ1-4,.,.,TRBV27,TGTGCCAGCAGTCTTAACCGGGACACTGAAAAACTGTTTTTT,CASSLNRDTEKLFF
TRBJ1-4,TRBD1,.,TRBV6-1,TGTGCCAGCAGTGAAACGGGACAGCAGTATGAAAAACTGTTTTTT,CASSETGQQYEKLFF
TRBJ1-4,.,.,TRBV7-9,TGTGCCAGCAGCTTAGGACAGACAACTAATGAAAAACTGTTTTTT,CASSLGQTTNEKLFF
TRBJ1-6,TRBD1,once,TRBV28,TGTGCCAGCAGTGGGACAGGTGGAGGCCTCGTTGGAGCCCTCCACTTT,CASSGTGGGLVGALHF
TRBJ2-7,TRBD1,.,TRBV29-1,TGCAGCGTTACCGGGGACAGAAAGAGCTCCTACGAGCAGTACTTC,CSVTGDRKSSYEQYF
TRBJ1-6,.,.,TRBV6-6,TGTGCCAGCAGGGGAGGGTCCCAGGGAGGAAATTCACCCCTCCACTTT,CASRGGSQGGNSPLHF
TRBJ2-7,TRBD2,.,TRBV11-2,TGTGCCAGCAGCTTAGCGGGACTAGCGTTTTCCGAGCAGTACTTC,CASSLAGLAFSEQYF
TRBJ1-2,.,.,TRBV6-5,TGTGCCAGCAGATCGGATTCGAACTATGGCTACACCTTC,CASRSDSNYGYTF
TRBJ2-2,TRBD2,.,TRBV11-3,TGTGCCAGCAGCCCTCAGGCGGGGGGCAACCCCGGGGAGCTGTTTTTT,CASSPQAGGNPGELFF
TRBJ2-1,.,.,TRBV11-2,TGTGCCAGCAGCTTATCCTTATCCAATGAGCAGTTCTTC,CASSLSLSNEQFF
TRBJ2-7,.,.,TRBV19,TGTGCCAGTAGTCCCCCGGGCAGGTGGGGATACGAGCAGTACTTC,CASSPPGRWGYEQYF
TRBJ2-3,TRBD2,.,TRBV6-5,TGTGCCAGCAATGGACTAGCGAGGGGGGCAGATACGCAGTATTTT,CASNGLARGADTQYF
TRBJ1-5,TRBD1,.,TRBV2,TGTGCCAGCACCCTAACAGGGGGCGGTCAGCCCCAGCATTTT,CASTLTGGGQPQHF
TRBJ1-3,.,.,TRBV4-1,TGCGCCAGCAGCCAAGAAGGGAGCTCTGGAAACACCATATATTTT,CASSQEGSSGNTIYF
TRBJ2-7,TRBD2,.,TRBV6-5,TGTGCCAGCAGTTTGGGGGGGTGGCAGTACTTC,CASSLGGWQYF
TRBJ2-3,TRBD1,.,TRBV7-2,TGTGCCAGCAGCCTAGGGGGCAGGGAATCAGATACGCAGTATTTT,CASSLGGRESDTQYF
TRBJ2-3,.,.,TRBV15,TGTGCCACCAGCAGGGTAGGGGTTGGCACAGATACGCAGTATTTT,CATSRVGVGTDTQYF
TRBJ2-4,.,.,TRBV10-1,TGCGCCAACCGACACAGGTTCCACTACCTAGCCAAAAACATTCAGTACTTC,CANRHRFHYLAKNIQYF
TRBJ2-4,.,.,TRBV7-2,TGTGCCAGCAGCTTAGATGGCCGAGTAGCCAAAAACATTCAGTACTTC,CASSLDGRVAKNIQYF
TRBJ1-3,TRBD1,.,TRBV11-2,TGTGCCAGCAGCATGCGGGACAGGGGGTTTCGTGACTCTGGAAACACCATATATTTT,CASSMRDRGFRDSGNTIYF
TRBJ1-5,TRBD1,.,TRBV2,TGTGCCAGCAGCGCCTGGGGACAGTTGGGCAATCAGCCCCAGCATTTT,CASSAWGQLGNQPQHF
TRBJ2-3,.,once,TRBV28,TGTGCCAGCAGTACCCCCTCCACAGATACGCAGTATTTT,CASSTPSTDTQYF
TRBJ1-4,TRBD1,.,TRBV7-9,TGTGCCAGCAGCTCGGGACAGGTCTCGGCTAATGAAAAACTGTTTTTT,CASSSGQVSANEKLFF
TRBJ1-5,.,.,TRBV19,TGTGCCAGTAGTATCAAGGCCAGGGAAGTCGGACAGCCCCAGCATTTT,CASSIKAREVGQPQHF
TRBJ2-3,TRBD1,.,TRBV7-7,TGTGCCAGCAGCTTAGGCCGACAGGGGGATACGCAGTATTTT,CASSLGRQGDTQYF
TRBJ1-6,.,.,TRBV7-2,TGTGCCAGCAGCTTACTCAGGGGAGATGCGCCCCTCCACTTT,CASSLLRGDAPLHF